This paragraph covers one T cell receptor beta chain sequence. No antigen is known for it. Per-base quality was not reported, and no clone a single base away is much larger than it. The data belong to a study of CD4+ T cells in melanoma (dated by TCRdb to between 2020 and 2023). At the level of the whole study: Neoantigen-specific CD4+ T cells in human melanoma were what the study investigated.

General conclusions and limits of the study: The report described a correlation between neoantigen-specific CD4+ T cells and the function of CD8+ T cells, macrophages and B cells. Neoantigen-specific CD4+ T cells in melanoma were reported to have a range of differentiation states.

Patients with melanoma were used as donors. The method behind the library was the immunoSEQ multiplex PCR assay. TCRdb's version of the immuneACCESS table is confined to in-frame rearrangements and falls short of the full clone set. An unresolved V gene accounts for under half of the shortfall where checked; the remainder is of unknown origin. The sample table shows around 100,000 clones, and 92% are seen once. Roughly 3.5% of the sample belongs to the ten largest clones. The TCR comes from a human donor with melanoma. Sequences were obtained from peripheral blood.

The nucleotides read TGTGCCAGCAGCGTACGGGGAACATCGAACACCGGGGAGCTGTTTTTT. Its translation is CASSVRGTSNTGELFF. The rearrangement joined TRBV9 to TRBJ2-2, and the D gene may be TRBD2, 5 bases matching. The germline V gene sets CDR1 to SGDLS and CDR2 to YYNGEE. The cysteine opens and the phenylalanine closes a CDR3 of 16 amino acids. The entry retains the CDR3 DNA only, 48 bases that are in frame from base 1. V is shortened by 1 base, J by 0 bases, and the region joining them spans 10 bases.